These 14 T cell receptor beta chains originate from one sample sequenced in a study of T cell clones after liver transplantation. Produced via immunoSEQ multiplex PCR; TCRdb's table is partial and in-frame only. Counted here are tens of thousands of clones, around 70% occurring once; the ten biggest clones make up around 9.1%. Sample: CD4+ T cells from blood, taken at the 22-month timepoint. The receptors come from a human patient who received a liver transplant. The graft donor may account for some of the T cells.

The gene calls are TRBV5-1 and TRBJ1-2; D is perhaps TRBD1 (6 bases). The length of the CDR3 is 14 residues. V lost 0 bases and J 7 bases, leaving 13 bases between the germline ends. CDR1 and CDR2 (germline): SGHRS, YFSETQ. CDR3 nucleotide sequence: TGCGCCAGCAGCTTGGACAGGGAGGTTCGTGGCTACACCTTC. This codes for CASSLDREVRGYTF.

A few counts support this clone. The J gene is TRBJ1-1, the V gene TRBV19; tentatively, D is TRBD1 (6 bases). CDR1 and CDR2 (germline): LNHDA, SQIVND (reference sequence). The V gene lost 7 bases and the J gene lost 0 bases, with 12 bases spanning the gap. The CDR3 is made up of 14 amino acids. The CDR3 protein is CASTTGNMNTEAFF. CDR3 in DNA: TGTGCCAGTACCACAGGGAATATGAACACTGAAGCTTTCTTT.

The V call is TRBV5-6, the J call TRBJ2-4; D possibly corresponds to TRBD2 (5 bases). Germline V CDR1 and CDR2: SGHDT, YYEEEE. This CDR3 spans 14 amino acids. Trimming took 2 bases from V and 1 from J, leaving 7 bases between them. DNA of the CDR3: TGTGCCAGCAGCTTCACGGGGGCCAAAAACATTCAGTACTTC. Translation gives CASSFTGAKNIQYF. Supplemented by reference TRBV5-6 and TRBJ2-4, the full variable domain reads DAGVTQSPTHLIKTRGQQVTLRCSPKSGHDTVSWYQQALGQGPQFIFQYYEEEERQRGNFPDRFSGHQFPNYSSELNVNALLLGDSALYLCASSFTGAKNIQYFGAGTRLSVL.

The chain employs TRBV7-2 and TRBJ2-3; D gene ambiguous. V gave up 1 base and J gave up 0 bases, with 8 bases separating them. The CDR3 loop spans 15 amino acids. Germline V gives CDR1 SGHTA, CDR2 FQGNSA. The CDR3: CASSLVIGSTDTQYF. CDR3 DNA: TGTGCCAGCAGCTTAGTCATCGGGAGCACAGATACGCAGTATTTT.

This chain connects TRBV27 to TRBJ1-6; 11 bases are shared with TRBD1. This CDR3 has 17 residues. Germline assignment: CDR1 MNHEY and CDR2 SMNVEV (reference sequence). Losses at the gene ends were 6 bases for V and 7 bases for J; bases not matched to a gene: 11. The CDR3 is CASSPEPGTGGNSPLHF. The CDR3 DNA reads TGTGCCAGCAGCCCTGAACCCGGGACAGGGGGAAATTCACCCCTCCACTTT.

CDR3 residues: CASNPSGQGSKTQYF. The CDR3 coding sequence is TGTGCCAGCAACCCCTCGGGACAGGGGTCGAAGACCCAGTACTTC. The chain employs TRBV6-5 and TRBJ2-5, with TRBD1 matching 10 bases. Germline CDR1 reads MNHEY; CDR2 reads SVGAGI. The V and J ends lost 7 bases and 6 bases, in that order; junction bases with no gene match: 11. The CDR3 consists of 15 residues.

The chain employs TRBV4-1 and TRBJ2-5; 9 bases are a match to TRBD1. After removal of 2 bases from V and 5 bases from J, the junction contained 6 bases not matched to a gene. The CDR3 length is 15 residues. Germline V gene lookup returns CDR1 MGHRA and CDR2 YSYEKL. CDR3 region: CASSQKTGGRETQYF. CDR3 sequence (DNA): TGCGCCAGCAGCCAAAAAACAGGGGGCCGGGAGACCCAGTACTTC.

The V gene is TRBV9, the J gene TRBJ2-3, with D maybe TRBD1 (5 bases). Germline CDR1 and CDR2: SGDLS and YYNGEE. V was shortened by 0 bases and J by 7 bases, with 9 bases between the two germline ends. This CDR3 contains 13 residues. CDR3 region: CASSVGQLNTQYF. CDR3 coding DNA: TGTGCCAGCAGCGTAGGACAGCTGAATACGCAGTATTTT.

V is TRBV6-1 and J is TRBJ2-2; D is possibly TRBD1 (5 bases). Germline values: CDR1 MNHNS, CDR2 SASEGT. CDR3 length: 16 amino acids. V lost 4 bases to trimming and J lost 2 bases, with 14 bases between them. CDR3 region: CASSVLQGQNTGELFF. The DNA for the CDR3 is TGTGCCAGCAGTGTATTGCAGGGCCAAAACACCGGGGAGCTGTTTTTT.

The genes are TRBV6-1 and TRBJ1-6; no clear D gene. The CDR3 is made up of 13 amino acids. Germline V CDR1 and CDR2: MNHNS, SASEGT. Between the trimmed V and J ends, which lost 5 bases and 14 bases, there was a span of 16 bases. CDR3 residues: CASSRPFVLTLHF. CDR3 in DNA: TGTGCCAGCAGTCGGCCCTTTGTGTTAACCCTCCACTTT.

This clone was seen only a few times. The chain links TRBV7-9 to TRBJ2-1, with TRBD2 matching 7 bases. Germline V gene data show CDR1 as SEHNR and CDR2 as FQNEAQ (reference sequence). The CDR3 sequence is 19 residues long. V dropped 1 base and J dropped 2; count of bases not matched to a gene: 14. The DNA of the CDR3 is TGTGCCAGCAGCTTAGTGTGGGGTTTGGCGGGGGATACCTACAATGAGCAGTTCTTC. Encoded protein: CASSLVWGLAGDTYNEQFF.

The chain couples TRBV27 to TRBJ1-6; TRBD1 agrees at 7 bases. The germline V gene has CDR1 MNHEY and CDR2 SMNVEV (reference sequence). CDR3 length equals 15 residues. The junction had 9 bases not matched to a gene; V was cut back by 4 bases and J by 9 bases. Written as DNA, the CDR3 is TGTGCCAGCAGTTATATACAGGGGATAGGTTCACCCCTCCACTTT. This sequence encodes CASSYIQGIGSPLHF.

The chain links TRBV4-2 to TRBJ1-5, with D hard to call. Per the germline V gene, CDR1 is LGHNA and CDR2 is YNFKEQ. Trimming left V 4 bases short and J 5 bases short, with 15 bases between. This CDR3 has 15 amino acids. The DNA for the CDR3 is TGTGCCAGCAGCCCCGAGGGCCAGCCGTATCAGCCCCAGCATTTT. Translating gives CASSPEGQPYQPQHF.

The V call is TRBV11-2, the J call TRBJ2-7, with TRBD1 matching 9 bases. Germline-derived CDR1 and CDR2 are SGHAT and FQNNGV. This CDR3 is 16 amino acids long. After removal of 3 bases from V and 4 bases from J, the junction contained 10 bases not matched to a gene. DNA for the CDR3: TGTGCCAGCAGCTTTGAAAGGGACAGGGTGGGTTACGAGCAGTACTTC. It is translated as CASSFERDRVGYEQYF. The whole variable domain, filled in from reference TRBV11-2 and TRBJ2-7, reads EAGVAQSPRYKIIEKRQSVAFWCNPISGHATLYWYQQILGQGPKLLIQFQNNGVVDDSQLPKDRFSAERLKGVDSTLKIQPAKLEDSAVYLCASSFERDRVGYEQYFGPGTRLTVT.